This T cell receptor (beta chain) emerged from a study of Ad26.COV2.S vaccination and SARS-CoV-2 variants. Study-level background: In the study, Ad26.COV2.S was injected intramuscularly once, or twice 56 days apart.

As to treatment: 15 to 20 received Ad26.COV2.S at low or high dose, single or two shots; five or six received placebo; per-sample allocation not given. After the first vaccine or placebo injection, samples were drawn on day 63. This clone has just a few counts. This CDR3 has 11 residues. Germline V gives CDR1 MNHEY, CDR2 SVGAGI. V was pared by 4 bases and J by 3 bases, with 4 bases between. Assay: immunoSEQ multiplex PCR; the TCRdb copy retains only in-frame clones and omits some. The table has about 460,000 clones, about 88% seen once. The origin of this receptor is a person aged 18-65 years who received the Ad26.COV2.S COVID-19 vaccine or a placebo. The chain recombines TRBV6-5 with TRBJ2-7; D not certain. Specimen: peripheral blood, collected in a trial of Ad26.COV2.S vaccine versus placebo. The CDR3 region has the DNA TGTGCCAGCAGTTCCCACTACGAGCAGTACTTC. It specifies CASSSHYEQYF.